The source of this TCR beta chain is a study of T cells after posttransplantation cyclophosphamide. Study-wide results and limits: Donor-recipient repertoire similarity was low at 1-2 months, rising over year one.

Germline-derived CDR1 and CDR2 are MNHEY and SMNVEV (reference sequence). Trimming cost V 6 bases and J 8 bases, with 17 bases left between them. CDR3 length: 14 amino acids. This clone appeared a single time. Its antigen is still unknown. Cells defined as naive were viable CD3+CD4+ or CD3+CD8+ and CCR7+CD45RA+CD45RO-CD95-CD27+CD28+. Here immunoSEQ multiplex PCR was the method, and the copy in TCRdb shows in-frame clones only, minus some. The data show some 30,000 clones, roughly 91% seen once. Sequenced input: naive CD4+ T cells sorted from blood. This TCR was recovered from a man aged 30-40 years in good health and a related stem cell transplant donor. The rearrangement uses TRBV27 and TRBJ2-1, with a weak D call TRBD1 (7 bases). The CDR3 loop reads CASRRGQIPHEQFF. CDR3 in DNA: TGTGCCAGCAGGCGGGGACAGATCCCCCATGAGCAGTTCTTC.